The 11 T cell receptor beta chains in this list originate from one sample, sequenced in a study of blood T cells in healthy people across ages. It was with a sample-barcoded 5' primer and a J-beta primer mix that a second PCR of roughly 6 to 12 cycles was run. MiXCR, run by TCRdb on the 5' RACE reads, gives a single entry per CDR3 protein. The data contain roughly 1.6 million distinct CDR3 sequences, about 35% of them seen just once; the ten biggest clones take up approximately 10%. Sequencing was performed on blood. The receptors here all came from a woman aged 25 to 39 in good health.

CDR3: CASSLAASGGAKETQYF. As DNA, the CDR3 is TGTGCCAGCAGCTTAGCGGCTAGCGGGGGGGCAAAAGAGACCCAGTACTTC. The chain uses TRBV7-6 and TRBJ2-5, with 12 bases aligning to TRBD2. The trim removed 0 bases at V and 3 bases at J, leaving 5 bases unmatched. The CDR3 loop spans 17 amino acids. CDR1 is SGHVS and CDR2 is FNYEAQ in the germline V gene.

In DNA, the CDR3 is TGTGCCAGCAGCTCCGACAGCGCTTTGGCTTTCTTT. This gives the protein CASSSDSALAFF. The V gene is TRBV12-3 or TRBV12-4, the J gene TRBJ1-1, with a possible D match to TRBD1 (5 bases). Trimming removed 6 bases from V and 11 bases from J, with 16 bases in between. CDR3 size: 12 residues.

The chain carries TRBV9 and TRBJ1-5; D call uncertain. Trimming took off 3 bases at V and 0 bases at J, with 10 bases between the two ends. CDR1 is SGDLS and CDR2 is YYNGEE in the germline V gene. The CDR3 contains 15 residues. CDR3 residues: CASSESGDSNQPQHF. The DNA for the CDR3 is TGTGCCAGCAGCGAATCCGGGGATAGCAATCAGCCCCAGCATTTT.

In its sample, this clonotype was seen many times. The chain is built from TRBV29-1 and TRBJ2-5, with D maybe TRBD1 (6 bases). CDR1 and CDR2 (germline): SQVTM, ANQGSEA. Trimming cost V 3 bases and J 9 bases, with 20 bases left between them. The CDR3 has 14 residues. The CDR3, as DNA: TGCAGCGTTGAGGCAGGGGCTCACCCTGGGGCCCAGTACTTC. Translated, it gives CSVEAGAHPGAQYF.

This chain uses TRBV20-1 with TRBJ1-5; 11 positions match TRBD1. Losses at the gene ends were 3 bases for V and 1 base for J; bases not matched to a gene: 8. This CDR3 region has 17 residues. Germline V gives CDR1 DFQATT, CDR2 SNEGSKA (reference sequence). CDR3 DNA sequence: TGCAGTGCTAGGGTCCTTGGACAGGGGGCGAGCAATCAGCCCCAGCATTTT. This translates into CSARVLGQGASNQPQHF.

The chain uses TRBV4-1 and TRBJ1-5, with a weak D call TRBD1 (5 bases). Germline V gene data show CDR1 as MGHRA and CDR2 as YSYEKL. Trimming left V 4 bases short and J 1 base short, with 29 bases between. This CDR3 is built from 21 residues. DNA of the CDR3: TGCGCCAGCAGCCCAGGAATATTACAACCCAAAGCGGGGGGGAGCAATCAGCCCCAGCATTTT. This sequence encodes CASSPGILQPKAGGSNQPQHF.

This sequence joins TRBV10-3 and TRBJ2-1; D remains unclear. The CDR3 contains 12 residues. The V and J ends lost 4 bases and 5 bases respectively, with 6 bases between them. Germline V CDR1 and CDR2: ENHRY, SYGVKD. The CDR3 sequence is CAISAGNNEQFF. The CDR3, as DNA: TGTGCCATCAGTGCAGGAAACAATGAGCAGTTCTTC.

The V call is TRBV28, the J call TRBJ2-5, with D possibly matching TRBD1 (5 bases). The J call is uncertain, as TRBJ2-7 better fits the DNA end. Germline V gives CDR1 MDHEN, CDR2 SYDVKM. The CDR3 runs to 14 residues. The DNA for the CDR3 is TGTGCCAGCAGTCCCCCTGAGACAGAGTACGAGCAGTACTTC. Translating gives CASSPPETEYEQYF.

This clonotype was detected a few times. This rearrangement joins TRBV6-2 or TRBV6-3 to TRBJ2-7, with D unclear. Deletions cut 6 bases from V and 0 bases from J, with 6 bases between. The CDR3 has 12 residues. Germline-derived CDR1 and CDR2 are MNHEY and SVGEGT. The DNA of the CDR3 is TGTGCCAGCAGCCGATACTCCTACGAGCAGTACTTC. It yields the protein CASSRYSYEQYF.

The sample holds many counts of this clonotype. The V and J genes are TRBV6-6 and TRBJ2-1; no clear D gene. V lost 4 bases, J lost 6 bases, and 10 bases lay in between. The V gene's germline CDR1 is MNHNY and CDR2 SVGAGI (reference sequence). The CDR3 has 13 residues. DNA of the CDR3: TGTGCCAGCAGTTCCGCAGCGTTCAATGAGCAGTTCTTC. Encoded protein: CASSSAAFNEQFF.

V gene TRBV24-1 combines with J gene TRBJ2-1; the match to TRBD1 covers 11 bases. J lost 10 bases, V lost 4 bases, and 8 bases had no gene match. Per germline, CDR1 KGHDR and CDR2 SFDVKD. The CDR3 contains 15 residues. The CDR3 sequence: CATSDPGTGGQEQFF. The CDR3 nucleotides read TGTGCCACCAGTGACCCCGGGACAGGGGGACAGGAGCAGTTCTTC.